The TCR beta chain described here comes from a study of T cell responses to AZD1222 COVID-19 vaccine. Notes on the study in general: Spike-wide coverage was observed for vaccine-associated CD4 TCRs, with dominant responses at 160-218 and 743-854. Targeting of unmutated variant regions was reportedly seen in nearly half of spike-specific TCRs. Spike-specific TCR breadth and depth went up after people got two AZD1222 doses. In a largely white British group with more females than males, clonal diversity was possibly underestimated.

Regarding this clone: Its antigen is unidentified.

Per germline, CDR1 SNHLY and CDR2 FYNNEI. The V gene lost 4 bases and the J gene lost 4 bases, with 6 bases spanning the gap. This CDR3 comprises 12 residues. Libraries were prepared by immunoSEQ multiplex PCR; TCRdb keeps only in-frame clonotypes and omits some of them. The data hold roughly 260,000 clones, with 85% to 95% observed a single time. The TCR originated in an adult in good health. The chain recombines TRBV2 with TRBJ2-3; TRBD2 might be the D (6 bases). The material sequenced was peripheral blood, taken on day 0 of AZD1222 vaccination. CDR3 coding DNA: TGTGCCAGCAGTGGGGAGGCAGATACGCAGTATTTT. It translates to CASSGEADTQYF.